These T cell receptor beta chains were read from a single sample in a study of T cell responses to AZD1222 COVID-19 vaccine. Libraries were prepared by immunoSEQ multiplex PCR; TCRdb keeps only in-frame clonotypes and omits some of them. The table lists under 110,000 clones, about 86% of them singletons. The starting material was peripheral blood, obtained on day 0 of AZD1222 vaccination. Every receptor here comes from an adult in good health. Each CDR3 is given without its conserved first and last residue. Size tells how often a clone was seen (once, few, many) or the class of an expanded clone, and some rows leave it out.

>TRBV28|NA|TRBJ1-5
ASKSSNQPQH
>TRBV12-5|once|TRBJ2-3
ASGPGQGVGDTQY
>TRBV5-1|NA|TRBJ2-3
ASSLALDSIDTQY
>TRBV19|few|TRBJ2-6
ASSIEGNSGANVLT
>TRBV6-6|few|TRBJ1-1
ASSSGQPLNTEAF
>TRBV18|NA|TRBJ2-2
ASSPGVHTGELF
>TRBV6-2/TRBV6-3|NA|TRBJ1-6
ASSYQGADSPLH
>TRBV28|NA|TRBJ1-5
AICAGNQPQH
>TRBV2|NA|TRBJ2-2
ASRPGPGTNTGELF
>TRBV28|NA|TRBJ1-1
ASSSTGPTEAF
>TRBV6-1|NA|TRBJ1-1
ASSEGFTEAF
>TRBV27|NA|TRBJ1-2
ASSLSLTGGTNYGYT
>TRBV28|NA|TRBJ2-7
ASSPSLGEQY
>TRBV19|NA|TRBJ2-2
ASKQGTTWNTGELF
>TRBV9|NA|TRBJ2-7
ASSVGLGDEQY
>TRBV30|NA|TRBJ2-1
AWSAGASSYNEQF
>TRBV9|NA|TRBJ1-3
ASSVEILGNTIY
>TRBV5-8|NA|TRBJ1-5
ASSSRGPHQPQH
>TRBV18|NA|TRBJ1-5
ASSPGTGVKGNQPQH
>TRBV14|NA|TRBJ2-7
ASSQEGLRGQY
>TRBV3-1/TRBV3-2|NA|TRBJ2-7
ASSQGGPKGSYEQY
>TRBV10-3|NA|TRBJ1-2
AIRTGANYGYT
>TRBV10-3|NA|TRBJ1-2
AISEGQKQGGYT
>TRBV7-9|few|TRBJ2-7
ASSPWTGHYEQY
>TRBV5-1|NA|TRBJ1-1
ASSLTTGTNTEAF
>TRBV27|NA|TRBJ2-7
ASSLRARREQY
>TRBV9|NA|TRBJ1-3
ASSVAGSGNTIY
>TRBV7-3|NA|TRBJ1-5
ASSLKSFSNQPQH
>TRBV4-3|few|TRBJ1-3
ASSLDIGNTIY
>TRBV7-2|NA|TRBJ2-3
ASSLEVLPGTRTDTQY
>TRBV3-1/TRBV3-2|NA|TRBJ2-5
ASSQKPDRVRETQY
>TRBV27|once|TRBJ1-6
ASSSLYGVEGLPLH
>TRBV7-9|NA|TRBJ1-1
ASSLEGGAF
>TRBV18|NA|TRBJ1-6
ASSPGLDSPLH
>TRBV28|NA|TRBJ2-7
ACGLWGGDEQY
>TRBV28|NA|TRBJ2-1
ASDGGSGGYNEQF
>TRBV6-1|few|TRBJ2-5
ASSESGSRQETQY
>TRBV4-3|NA|TRBJ1-1
ASSQDPAGGTEAF
>TRBV6-2/TRBV6-3|NA|TRBJ2-5
ASSALRGRSNGETQY
>TRBV4-2|NA|TRBJ1-5
ASSPWAGVGNQPQH
>TRBV23-1|NA|TRBJ1-5
ASSQVRVSNQPQH
>TRBV28|NA|TRBJ1-2
ASTSPGEANYGYT
>TRBV5-1|NA|TRBJ1-1
ASSGRPNTEAF